There are many counts of the clone carrying this TCR beta chain. TCRdb called the 5' RACE reads again in MiXCR, with one record for every CDR3 protein. The sample consists of 35,000 to 40,000 distinct CDR3 sequences, roughly 6.1% of them appearing once. V gave up 4 bases and J gave up 7 bases, with 23 bases separating them. The germline gives CDR1 SGHRS, CDR2 YFSETQ. CDR3 length: 16 residues. The source of the sample is a study of T-cell memory formation after mild COVID-19. The source of this sequence is an adult who had mild COVID-19 (a few samples of this study predate the infection). Cell type and time point are not known. The sample was PBMCs or a T cell subset sorted from them (not recorded which). This chain links TRBV5-1 with TRBJ1-1; tentatively, D is TRBD1 (5 bases). The CDR3 loop is CASSVTRTSPSGEAFF. Here the CDR3 DNA reads TGCGCCAGCAGCGTGACCCGGACAAGCCCTAGCGGTGAAGCTTTCTTT.